The clone carrying this T cell receptor (beta chain) has a handful of counts. Germline V gene lookup returns CDR1 LNHDA and CDR2 SQIVND (reference sequence). The ends lost 4 bases at V and 4 bases at J; junction bases unmatched: 8. CDR3 length: 16 amino acids. This sample was taken from a study of OX40 agonist ivuxolimab in advanced cancers. Study details: Each patient was given ivuxolimab into a vein every 2 weeks, at 0.01 to 10 mg/kg. The dose-escalation cohort had hepatocellular carcinoma, melanoma, renal cell or head and neck cancer.

Clones were read by immunoSEQ multiplex PCR, and TCRdb kept only the in-frame ones, dropping some. The table has 50,000 to 65,000 clones, around nine tenths seen once. The sequence derives from an adult with an advanced solid tumor such as melanoma, head and neck, liver or kidney cancer. The source was CD4+ or CD8+ T cells sorted from blood, collected in a trial of the OX40 agonist ivuxolimab. The V call is TRBV19, the J call TRBJ2-2; 8 bases match TRBD2. This CDR3 is CASSSGAAGATGELFF. The DNA for the CDR3 is TGTGCCAGTAGTAGCGGGGCAGCGGGAGCCACCGGGGAGCTGTTTTTT.